The present entry profiles one T cell receptor beta chain with its context. No antigen is known for it. The data were taken from a study of early T cells in non-severe SARS-CoV-2 infection. Study background: Sequencing targeted bulk RNA from unsorted whole blood, leaving chains unpaired.

Individual cDNA molecules received unique molecular identifiers. TCRdb called the 5' RACE reads again in MiXCR, with one record for every CDR3 protein. Of 70,000 to 85,000 distinct CDR3 sequences listed, roughly 13% were seen once; the top ten hold 4.5% to 7%. Germline V gene data show CDR1 as SGHTA and CDR2 as FQGTGA. CDR3 length: 17 amino acids. The trim removed 6 bases at V and 4 bases at J, leaving 12 bases unmatched. Study-level findings and limits: Anti-spike CD8 specificities were favored by VDJdb matching, whose results missed private and CD4 specificities.

The specimen was whole blood. The receptor comes from an adult who was a healthcare worker with PCR-confirmed SARS-CoV-2 infection or an uninfected control (not recorded which). The rearrangement uses TRBV7-3 and TRBJ2-2, with 9 nucleotides matching TRBD1. CDR3 bases: TGTGCCAGCAGTCGTACAGGGGGCATAGGGTCCACCGGGGAGCTGTTTTTT. Protein: CASSRTGGIGSTGELFF.